These 23 T cell receptor beta chains were all obtained from the same sample, sequenced in a study of cytomegalovirus exposure and HLA in healthy donors. The protocol was immunoSEQ multiplex PCR, while the TCRdb copy is restricted to in-frame clones and leaves out a portion. The sample includes over 150,000 clones, more than 70% of them seen just once. The specimen sequenced was PBMCs. The source of these receptors is a human donor in good health.

The chain uses TRBV7-9 and TRBJ1-5, with D possibly TRBD1 on 5 matching bases. CDR3 size: 17 residues. From germline, CDR1 is SEHNR and CDR2 FQNEAQ (reference sequence). V was cut by 3 bases and J by 1 base, with 16 bases left in between. This chain's CDR3 is CASSLAGPAGSNQPQHF. DNA for the CDR3: TGTGCCAGCAGCTTGGCAGGGCCCGCGGGGAGCAATCAGCCCCAGCATTTT.

Here the CDR3 reads CAISAPPGTSGSYEQYF. The CDR3 nucleotides read TGTGCCATCAGTGCCCCCCCGGGGACTAGCGGGAGCTACGAGCAGTACTTC. The chain has TRBV10-3 and TRBJ2-7; 14 bases fit TRBD2. V trimming: 4 bases; J trimming: 3 bases; junction bases outside the gene matches: 8. Germline CDR1 ENHRY, CDR2 SYGVKD. The CDR3 length is 17 residues.

This clone was counted once. This chain connects TRBV6-6 to TRBJ1-4; possibly TRBD1 for D (6 bases). The ends were cut back, 6 bases at V and 4 bases at J, with 18 bases in the middle. The CDR3 runs 16 residues. CDR1 is MNHNY and CDR2 is SVGAGI in the germline V gene (reference sequence). The CDR3 region is CASSRAGQTLNEKLFF. The CDR3 DNA follows: TGTGCCAGCAGCCGCGCTGGACAGACTCTTAATGAAAAACTGTTTTTT.

V is TRBV6-1 and J is TRBJ1-1; no clear D. This CDR3 has 15 residues. CDR1 is MNHNS and CDR2 is SASEGT in the germline V gene. Trimming left V 5 bases short and J 4 bases short, with 17 bases between. The CDR3 DNA sequence: TGTGCCAGCAGTCTCCGGGTTGCGTTCGGCACTGAAGCTTTCTTT. Its translation: CASSLRVAFGTEAFF.

This clone showed up just once. The rearrangement links TRBV9 to TRBJ1-3, with 7 bases fitting TRBD1. The ends lost 3 bases at V and 0 bases at J; junction bases unmatched: 9. Germline loops: CDR1 SGDLS, CDR2 YYNGEE. CDR3 length: 17 amino acids. As DNA, the CDR3 is TGTGCCAGCAGCGAGGCCCCGACAGGGAGCTCTGGAAACACCATATATTTT. Its protein is CASSEAPTGSSGNTIYF.

V gene TRBV7-2 combines with J gene TRBJ1-4, with 9 bases matching TRBD1. Germline trimming cut 5 bases from V and 12 bases from J; bases unmatched to any gene: 7. CDR1 is SGHTA and CDR2 is FQGNSA in the germline V gene. The length of the CDR3 is 13 residues. The CDR3 DNA reads TGTGCCAGCAGCCGGGACAGGGCAGAGGAACTGTTTTTT. This gives the protein CASSRDRAEELFF.

This rearrangement joins TRBV6-5 to TRBJ1-3; a weak D match, TRBD1 (6 bases). In germline, CDR1 is MNHEY, CDR2 SVGAGI. The CDR3 has 15 amino acids. The V gene lost 5 bases and the J gene lost 0 bases, with 11 bases spanning the gap. CDR3 sequence reads: CASSHQGSSGNTIYF. In DNA, the CDR3 is TGTGCCAGCAGTCATCAGGGGAGCTCTGGAAACACCATATATTTT.

The chain employs TRBV7-9 and TRBJ2-7, with 8 bases aligning to TRBD2. In germline, CDR1 is SEHNR, CDR2 FQNEAQ (reference sequence). Trimming at V came to 5 bases and at J to 3 bases, leaving 12 bases not matched to a gene. CDR3 size: 16 residues. Written as DNA, the CDR3 is TGTGCCAGCAGCGCCTCCGGGGCGGGGGGAAGCTACGAGCAGTACTTC. Residues: CASSASGAGGSYEQYF.

Here the CDR3 reads CASTRDRAIETQYF. CDR3 in DNA: TGTGCCAGCACCCGGGACAGGGCGATAGAGACCCAGTACTTC. The gene calls are TRBV7-2 and TRBJ2-5, with 9 bases aligning to TRBD1. The CDR3 extends over 14 amino acids. Germline V gene data show CDR1 as SGHTA and CDR2 as FQGNSA. Trimming removed 7 bases from V and 4 bases from J; junction bases left unmatched: 7.

This chain uses TRBV11-2 with TRBJ2-7, with D possibly being TRBD1 (5 bases). CDR1 SGHAT and CDR2 FQNNGV come from the germline V gene. Deletions cut 1 base from V and 6 bases from J, with 19 bases between. The CDR3 length is 16 residues. The CDR3 is CASSLAPAGSPFEQYF. The CDR3 coding sequence is TGTGCCAGCAGCTTAGCTCCGGCAGGGTCCCCGTTCGAGCAGTACTTC.

In DNA form, the CDR3 reads TGTGCCAGCAGCCCCAGTCAGGGGAGCGAGAACACTGAAGCTTTCTTT. It specifies CASSPSQGSENTEAFF. The chain employs TRBV11-3 and TRBJ1-1; D perhaps matches TRBD1 (6 bases). Germline assignment: CDR1 SGHNT and CDR2 YENEEA. Deletions cut 5 bases from V and 1 base from J, with 17 bases between. This CDR3 spans 16 amino acids.

The chain carries TRBV5-1 and TRBJ2-7; 7 bases fit TRBD1. J lost 7 bases, V lost 0 bases, and 7 bases had no gene match. CDR1 SGHRS and CDR2 YFSETQ come from the germline V gene. The CDR3 is 14 amino acids. CDR3 in amino acids: CASSLEGARGEQYF. CDR3 bases: TGCGCCAGCAGCTTGGAGGGGGCGAGAGGGGAGCAGTACTTC. The whole variable domain, filled in from reference TRBV5-1 and TRBJ2-7, reads KAGVTQTPRYLIKTRGQQVTLSCSPISGHRSVSWYQQTPGQGLQFLFEYFSETQRNKGNFPGRFSGRQFSNSRSEMNVSTLELGDSALYLCASSLEGARGEQYFGPGTRLTVT.

The chain combines TRBV9 with TRBJ1-2, with D hard to call. The V end was cut by 0 bases, the J end by 8 bases, with 14 bases between. Per germline, CDR1 SGDLS and CDR2 YYNGEE. The CDR3 is 14 residues long. The CDR3 is CASSVVSFSGGYTF. CDR3 nucleotides: TGTGCCAGCAGCGTAGTCTCTTTCTCCGGGGGCTACACCTTC.

This sequence joins TRBV7-3 and TRBJ2-1; TRBD1 might be the D (6 bases). Germline assignment: CDR1 SGHTA and CDR2 FQGTGA. The CDR3 spans 16 residues. Trimming stripped 5 bases from V and 0 bases from J, with 14 bases between. The CDR3 region is CASSPVADSSYNEQFF. DNA for the CDR3: TGTGCCAGCAGCCCCGTGGCGGACAGCTCCTACAATGAGCAGTTCTTC.

This clone was seen a single time. The gene calls are TRBV5-4 and TRBJ1-4, with TRBD1 as a possible D gene (6 bases). Germline CDR1 is SGHNT and CDR2 is YYREEE (reference sequence). V was pared by 2 bases and J by 3 bases, with 14 bases between. The CDR3 contains 16 residues. DNA of the CDR3: TGTGCCAGCAGCTTCATACCGGGACACCCTAATGAAAAACTGTTTTTT. Residues: CASSFIPGHPNEKLFF.

This chain links TRBV9 with TRBJ1-2; 9 bases line up with TRBD1. V shed 0 bases and J 4 bases; nucleotides not matched to a gene: 4. The CDR3 is 15 residues long. The germline V gene has CDR1 SGDLS and CDR2 YYNGEE. CDR3 DNA sequence: TGTGCCAGCAGCGTAGACGGGGGACAGGGCTATGGCTACACCTTC. This codes for CASSVDGGQGYGYTF.

The chain has TRBV2 and TRBJ1-2, with D hard to call. CDR1 and CDR2 from the germline V gene are SNHLY and FYNNEI. The CDR3 is 13 amino acids. V shed 3 bases and J shed 4 bases, with 9 bases lying between them. The CDR3 nucleotides read TGTGCCAGCAGTGATGAGGCAGTCTATGGCTACACCTTC. It specifies CASSDEAVYGYTF.

The J gene is TRBJ1-2, the V gene TRBV10-3; maybe TRBD1 (6 bases). The V and J ends lost 7 bases and 5 bases respectively, with 26 bases between them. Germline loops: CDR1 ENHRY, CDR2 SYGVKD. This CDR3 has 17 residues. In DNA, the CDR3 is TGTGCCATCAACCACCTTGGGGGGGCTCCTTATGGATATGGCTACACCTTC. As protein: CAINHLGGAPYGYGYTF.

V is TRBV28 and J is TRBJ2-5, with a weak D call TRBD2 (6 bases). V lost 3 bases and J lost 5, with 22 bases in between. CDR3 length equals 17 residues. CDR1 and CDR2 from the germline V gene are MDHEN and SYDVKM. CDR3 amino acids: CASSFSISGDREETQYF. CDR3 bases: TGTGCCAGCAGTTTTAGTATTTCGGGGGATCGGGAGGAGACCCAGTACTTC.

This CDR3 reads CASSFRDRAFGYTF. The CDR3 nucleotides are TGTGCCAGCAGCTTTAGGGACAGGGCGTTTGGCTACACCTTC. This sequence joins TRBV11-2 and TRBJ1-2; 9 nucleotides match TRBD1. The CDR3 has 14 amino acids. The trim removed 3 bases at V and 7 bases at J, leaving 6 bases unmatched. The V gene's germline CDR1 is SGHAT and CDR2 FQNNGV.

The chain recombines TRBV5-1 with TRBJ2-1, with 9 bases matching TRBD2. V was clipped by 4 bases and J by 0 bases; unmatched bases: 8. CDR3 length: 17 amino acids. CDR1 and CDR2 (germline): SGHRS, YFSETQ. CDR3 bases: TGCGCCAGCAGCGTAGGACTAGCGTCGAGCTCCTACAATGAGCAGTTCTTC. It is translated as CASSVGLASSSYNEQFF.

The CDR3 DNA sequence: TGCAGCGCATTGCCGGCGGCCGACCAAGAGACCCAGTACTTC. This encodes CSALPAADQETQYF. This sequence joins TRBV29-1 and TRBJ2-5; D gene uncertain. Germline CDR1 and CDR2: SQVTM and ANQGSEA. Trimming removed 7 bases at V and 0 bases at J, with 15 bases between. The CDR3 runs to 14 residues.

This clone has more than one count but fewer than ten. This rearrangement joins TRBV7-9 to TRBJ2-7; perhaps TRBD1 as D (5 bases). V was pared by 4 bases and J by 6 bases, with 16 bases between. The germline V gene has CDR1 SEHNR and CDR2 FQNEAQ (reference sequence). This CDR3 comprises 14 residues. This CDR3 reads CASSSQEGASEQYF. The CDR3 nucleotides read TGTGCCAGCAGCTCACAGGAAGGAGCCTCCGAGCAGTACTTC.